This TCR beta chain stems from a study of CD8+CD57+ T cells in acquired aplastic anemia. Study-level background: Sorted CD4+ and CD8+ cells gave an average of approximately 3.4 ug of DNA.

Patients picked for sequencing had shown CD8+CD57+ cell expansion detected by flow cytometry. Researchers used genomic DNA as the template to profile TCR beta VDJ and CDR3. TCRdb redid the calling of the reads with MiXCR, one entry per CDR3 protein. The sample has some 140,000 distinct CDR3 sequences, 40% to 65% seen once; the top ten hold about 12%. Study-wide findings and caveats: There were some 30 CD8+ CDR3 sequences that occurred in both patients and controls.

As regards this clonotype: Antigen unknown.

CDR3 length: 15 residues. V lost 3 bases to trimming and J lost 8 bases, with 22 bases between them. CDR1 and CDR2 from the germline V gene are DFQATT and SNEGSKA (reference sequence). This clonotype was sampled from a human donor with aplastic anemia. V usage is TRBV20-1 and J usage is TRBJ1-2; D is perhaps TRBD1 (6 bases). What was sequenced was sorted CD4+, CD8+, or CD8+CD57+ T cells (not recorded which) from PBMCs. CDR3 sequence: CSASNGGADLSGYTF. For the CDR3, the DNA is TGCAGTGCTAGCAACGGGGGCGCGGATCTGAGCGGCTACACCTTC.